Presented here are 24 T cell receptor beta chains from one specimen sequenced in a study of cytotoxic CD8 clonotypes in ibrutinib-treated CLL. TCRdb's copy holds only in-frame clones and misses some; the assay was immunoSEQ multiplex PCR. The sample consists of about 200,000 clones, 75% to 80% of them appearing once. Sequencing used PBMCs, obtained after 12 months of ibrutinib treatment. These receptors were obtained from a human donor with chronic lymphocytic leukemia.

J is TRBJ2-1 and V is TRBV19; TRBD1 aligns across 7 bases. Germline assignment: CDR1 LNHDA and CDR2 SQIVND (reference sequence). Unmatched junction bases numbered 19, after V lost 5 bases and J lost 0 bases. The CDR3 is made up of 20 amino acids. CDR3 DNA sequence: TGTGCCAGTAGTTTCACAGGGGTTGCGAGCTACGGTAGCTCCTACAATGAGCAGTTCTTC. Translation: CASSFTGVASYGSSYNEQFF.

This clone was seen a handful of times. This chain links TRBV19 with TRBJ1-2; D uncertain. The CDR3 sequence is 13 residues long. Germline values: CDR1 LNHDA, CDR2 SQIVND (reference sequence). Trimming left V 3 bases short and J 3 bases short, with 8 bases between. The CDR3 coding sequence is TGTGCCAGTAGTATTCAGGCGGACTATGGCTACACCTTC. This codes for CASSIQADYGYTF.

V usage is TRBV18 and J usage is TRBJ2-3; D remains unclear. Trimming removed 3 bases at V and 5 bases at J, with 9 bases between. Germline CDR1 is KGHSH and CDR2 is LQKENI. The CDR3 extends over 13 amino acids. The CDR3 is CASSPKSLDTQYF. DNA of the CDR3: TGTGCCAGCTCACCGAAGAGTTTAGATACGCAGTATTTT.

This chain connects TRBV4-1 to TRBJ2-7; 9 positions agree with TRBD1. Germline values: CDR1 MGHRA, CDR2 YSYEKL. The CDR3 runs 15 residues. V shed 1 base, J shed 7 bases, and the junction held 8 bases outside the gene matches. Written as DNA, the CDR3 is TGCGCCAGCAGCCAAGGTCGAGACAGGGGGGTTGAGCAGTACTTC. Translating gives CASSQGRDRGVEQYF.

The chain's CDR3 is CASSLSGTGTFFAYEQYF. The CDR3 coding sequence is TGTGCCAGCAGCCTCTCCGGGACAGGGACGTTTTTTGCTTACGAGCAGTACTTC. V is TRBV27 and J is TRBJ2-7, with 9 bases matching TRBD1. Trimming cost V 6 bases and J 4 bases; bases outside gene matches: 19. Germline lookup yields CDR1 MNHEY and CDR2 SMNVEV (reference sequence). The CDR3 length is 18 residues.

The chain combines TRBV19 with TRBJ2-1; the D call may be TRBD1 or TRBD2 (5 bases each). Germline CDR1 and CDR2: LNHDA and SQIVND (reference sequence). The V and J ends lost 8 bases and 6 bases respectively, with 14 bases between them. CDR3 length equals 13 residues. The CDR3 spells CASSWGPTNEQFF. DNA for the CDR3: TGTGCCAGTTCGTGGGGACCAACCAATGAGCAGTTCTTC.

The chain recombines TRBV4-1 with TRBJ1-2; D is unresolved. V lost 1 base and J 0 bases, leaving 9 bases between the germline ends. The V gene's germline CDR1 is MGHRA and CDR2 YSYEKL. The CDR3 extends over 15 amino acids. The CDR3 is CASSQVAGPNYGYTF. CDR3 sequence (DNA): TGCGCCAGCAGCCAAGTAGCAGGCCCTAACTATGGCTACACCTTC.

The chain carries TRBV19 and TRBJ1-3; D gene ambiguous. V was trimmed by 5 bases and J by 0 bases, leaving 11 bases between them. The CDR3 has 15 residues. Germline-derived CDR1 and CDR2 are LNHDA and SQIVND (reference sequence). The CDR3 nucleotides are TGTGCCAGTAGTTTGGACCGCACCTCTGGAAACACCATATATTTT. This sequence encodes CASSLDRTSGNTIYF.

This chain connects TRBV5-8 to TRBJ2-7; D assignment may be TRBD1 or TRBD2 (5 bases each). Between the trimmed V and J ends, which lost 4 bases and 1 base, there was a span of 12 bases. Germline-derived CDR1 and CDR2 are SGHTS and YDEGEE. The CDR3 is made up of 14 amino acids. CDR3 coding DNA: TGTGCCAGCAGCCCGGGACGGAGATCCTACGAGCAGTACTTC. Its protein product is CASSPGRRSYEQYF.

The V call is TRBV10-2, the J call TRBJ2-7; 8 nucleotides align to TRBD2. The CDR3 contains 14 residues. Per the germline V gene, CDR1 is WSHSY and CDR2 is SAAADI. J lost 6 bases, V lost 6 bases, and 10 bases had no gene match. This CDR3 reads CASRRGLGAREQYF. The CDR3, as DNA: TGCGCCAGCAGGAGGGGACTAGGGGCACGCGAGCAGTACTTC.

This chain joins TRBV6-1 and TRBJ2-2; tentatively, D is TRBD1 (6 bases). CDR1 and CDR2 from the germline V gene are MNHNS and SASEGT. The CDR3 consists of 13 residues. V was cut by 4 bases and J by 4 bases, with 7 bases left in between. The CDR3 sequence is CASSGQATGELFF. Written as DNA, the CDR3 is TGTGCCAGCAGTGGACAGGCCACCGGGGAGCTGTTTTTT.

CDR3 sequence: CASSSTAGAYNEQFF. Written as DNA, the CDR3 is TGTGCCAGCAGCTCTACAGCGGGAGCGTACAATGAGCAGTTCTTC. The chain carries TRBV6-4 and TRBJ2-1; 8 positions agree with TRBD2. Germline assignment: CDR1 MRHNA and CDR2 SNTAGT. V shed 6 bases and J 4 bases; nucleotides not matched to a gene: 8. This CDR3 has 15 residues.

This rearrangement joins TRBV19 to TRBJ2-5; D may correspond to TRBD1 or TRBD2 (6 bases each). The V gene's germline CDR1 is LNHDA and CDR2 SQIVND (reference sequence). V was clipped by 5 bases and J by 9 bases, with 13 bases between them. The CDR3 is 12 residues long. The chain's CDR3 is CASSPGGGSQYF. The CDR3 DNA reads as TGTGCCAGTAGTCCCGGAGGGGGGTCCCAGTACTTC.

This clone was found a few times. The J gene is TRBJ2-6, the V gene TRBV5-1, with D unclear. Deletions cut 1 base from V and 2 bases from J, with 1 base between. The CDR3 is 13 amino acids. The germline CDR1 and CDR2 sequences are SGHRS and YFSETQ. This CDR3 reads CASSLTGANVLTF. Written as DNA, the CDR3 is TGCGCCAGCAGCTTGACTGGGGCCAACGTCCTGACTTTC.

The chain uses TRBV6-1 and TRBJ2-7; 7 positions agree with TRBD2. Germline V gene data show CDR1 as MNHNS and CDR2 as SASEGT. CDR3 length: 15 residues. V was clipped by 5 bases and J by 4 bases; unmatched bases: 11. This CDR3 is CASSNSGTLGYEQYF. DNA of the CDR3: TGTGCCAGCAGTAACAGCGGGACCCTGGGGTACGAGCAGTACTTC.

This chain links TRBV28 with TRBJ1-2; 7 positions agree with TRBD1. The CDR3 spans 13 residues. V lost 6 bases, J lost 5 bases, and 6 bases stayed unmatched. The germline CDR1 and CDR2 sequences are MDHEN and SYDVKM. The DNA for the CDR3 is TGTGCCAGCAGGACAGGGACTAGGTATGGCTACACCTTC. This codes for CASRTGTRYGYTF.

This rearrangement joins TRBV18 to TRBJ1-5; D possibly corresponds to TRBD1 (5 bases). V dropped 6 bases and J dropped 0 bases, with 12 bases sitting between them. CDR3 length equals 15 residues. Germline loops: CDR1 KGHSH, CDR2 LQKENI. CDR3 residues: CASSQGSGSNQPQHF. The CDR3 nucleotides are TGTGCCAGCTCTCAGGGTTCGGGTAGCAATCAGCCCCAGCATTTT.

This chain connects TRBV6-4 to TRBJ2-2, with D perhaps matching TRBD2 (7 bases). Germline V gene data show CDR1 as MRHNA and CDR2 as SNTAGT. CDR3 length equals 17 residues. The germline V and J ends were trimmed by 5 bases and 0 bases, with 16 bases remaining between them. The CDR3 spells CASSSRGDNANTGELFF. CDR3 coding DNA: TGTGCCAGCAGTTCCCGGGGGGACAACGCGAACACCGGGGAGCTGTTTTTT.

The chain links TRBV11-2 to TRBJ2-2; D is unclear. Trimming pared 5 bases from V and 0 bases from J, leaving 7 bases between. The CDR3 has 14 residues. Germline CDR1 SGHAT, CDR2 FQNNGV. The DNA for the CDR3 is TGTGCCAGCAGCGGACCGGCGAACACCGGGGAGCTGTTTTTT. Translation: CASSGPANTGELFF.

CDR3 in DNA: TGCGCCAGCAGCCCCACCCACACTAGCAATCAGCCCCAGCATTTT. It encodes CASSPTHTSNQPQHF. The chain has TRBV4-1 and TRBJ1-5, with D unresolved. V lost 4 bases and J 0 bases, leaving 10 bases between the germline ends. Germline V gene lookup returns CDR1 MGHRA and CDR2 YSYEKL. CDR3 size: 15 residues.

This rearrangement joins TRBV11-2 to TRBJ2-6; unclear D gene. Trimming cost V 6 bases and J 4 bases, with 16 bases left between them. CDR1 is SGHAT and CDR2 is FQNNGV in the germline V gene. CDR3 length equals 16 residues. The CDR3, as DNA: TGTGCCAGCAGATACGGAGTTGCGGAGGGGGCCAACGTCCTGACTTTC. It yields the protein CASRYGVAEGANVLTF.

The chain carries TRBV9 and TRBJ2-1; 9 nucleotides align to TRBD2. Trimming cost V 3 bases and J 6 bases; bases outside gene matches: 7. CDR3 length equals 15 residues. CDR1 is SGDLS, CDR2 YYNGEE, per germline. The CDR3 DNA reads TGTGCCAGCAGCGGAATGTCTAGCGGGATCAATGAGCAGTTCTTC. Amino acid sequence: CASSGMSSGINEQFF.

In its sample, this clone was seen many times. V usage is TRBV5-4 and J usage is TRBJ1-2, with D perhaps matching TRBD1 (6 bases). V was pared by 2 bases and J by 5 bases, with 10 bases between. The CDR3 runs to 13 residues. Germline lookup yields CDR1 SGHNT and CDR2 YYREEE (reference sequence). The CDR3 spells CASSLTGSYGYTF. CDR3 bases: TGTGCCAGCAGCTTAACAGGGTCGTATGGCTACACCTTC.

This clone was detected once. The gene calls are TRBV19 and TRBJ1-4; D not resolved. The CDR3 loop spans 15 amino acids. Trimming left V 7 bases short and J 0 bases short, with 12 bases between. Germline V CDR1 and CDR2: LNHDA, SQIVND (reference sequence). The CDR3 sequence: CASTPVGTTNEKLFF. The CDR3, as DNA: TGTGCCAGTACCCCCGTAGGAACAACTAATGAAAAACTGTTTTTT.